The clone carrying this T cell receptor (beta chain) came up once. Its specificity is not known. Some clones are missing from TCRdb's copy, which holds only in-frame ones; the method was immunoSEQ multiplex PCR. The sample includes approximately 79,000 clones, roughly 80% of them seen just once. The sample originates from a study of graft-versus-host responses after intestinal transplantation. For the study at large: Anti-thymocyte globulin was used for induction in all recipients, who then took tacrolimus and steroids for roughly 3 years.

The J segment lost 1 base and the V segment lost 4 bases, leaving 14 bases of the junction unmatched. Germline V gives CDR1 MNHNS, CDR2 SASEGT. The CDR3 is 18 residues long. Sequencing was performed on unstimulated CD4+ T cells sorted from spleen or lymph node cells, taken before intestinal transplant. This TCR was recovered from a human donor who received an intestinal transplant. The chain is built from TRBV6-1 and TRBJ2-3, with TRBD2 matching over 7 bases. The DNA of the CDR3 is TGTGCCAGCAGTGGAAGAGGGGCCCTACGGGGGGGCACAGATACGCAGTATTTT. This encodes CASSGRGALRGGTDTQYF.